What follows are 20 T cell receptor beta chains derived from one specimen sequenced in a study of cytomegalovirus exposure and HLA in healthy donors. The PCR ran on 60 Vbeta and 13 Jbeta primers. Generated by immunoSEQ multiplex PCR, the TCRdb table keeps only in-frame clones and is missing some. The sample contains some 150,000 clones, 70% to 80% of which appear only once. The sample consisted of PBMCs. Receptors were obtained from a man aged 25-45 years in good health and CMV-seropositive.

The genes are TRBV27 and TRBJ1-6; the match to TRBD1 covers 8 bases. The CDR3 runs 14 residues. Germline assignment: CDR1 MNHEY and CDR2 SMNVEV (reference sequence). Trimming took 4 bases from V and 8 from J; bases not matched to a gene: 4. The CDR3, as DNA: TGTGCCAGCAGTTCGGCAGGGGGCTATTCACCCCTCCACTTT. This sequence encodes CASSSAGGYSPLHF.

The chain recombines TRBV7-9 with TRBJ2-5, with 7 bases that match TRBD2. V lost 4 bases to trimming and J lost 4 bases; unmatched junction nucleotides: 12. In germline, CDR1 is SEHNR, CDR2 FQNEAQ (reference sequence). This CDR3 region has 16 residues. The CDR3 sequence is CASSSISRAGVETQYF. CDR3 coding DNA: TGTGCCAGCAGCTCCATCTCCCGGGCGGGGGTAGAGACCCAGTACTTC. The full variable domain, in which reference TRBV7-9 and TRBJ2-5 provide the parts outside the CDR3, is DTGVSQNPRHKITKRGQNVTFRCDPISEHNRLYWYRQTLGQGPEFLTYFQNEAQLEKSRLLSDRFSAERPKGSFSTLEIQRTEQGDSAMYLCASSSISRAGVETQYFGPGTRLLVL.

The chain carries TRBV7-2 and TRBJ2-3; 7 nucleotides agree with TRBD1. V dropped 5 bases and J dropped 5; count of bases not matched to a gene: 7. CDR3 size: 14 residues. CDR1 and CDR2 from the germline V gene are SGHTA and FQGNSA. CDR3 in DNA: TGTGCCAGCAGCACCCGACAGGGAATAGATACGCAGTATTTT. It yields the protein CASSTRQGIDTQYF.

In its sample, this clone was seen a few times. The chain has TRBV1 and TRBJ1-2; the D call in the table, TRBD1, was not verified against the DNA. TRBV1 has pseudogene status. The CDR3 covers 16 residues. As DNA, the CDR3 is TGCACCAGCAGCCATTCTCGAGGGGACAGTAACTATGGCTACACCTTC. Protein sequence: CTSSHSRGDSNYGYTF.

This chain links TRBV21-1 with TRBJ2-7; TRBD1, the table's D call, was not compared with the DNA. TRBV21-1 is reported as a pseudogene. This CDR3 spans 13 amino acids. The CDR3 DNA follows: TGTGCCAGCAACTACAGGGGTGCCTACGAGCAGTACTTC. Encoded protein: CASNYRGAYEQYF.

V usage is TRBV27 and J usage is TRBJ2-5; D is possibly TRBD2 (5 bases). Germline V CDR1 and CDR2: MNHEY, SMNVEV (reference sequence). The CDR3 loop spans 17 amino acids. Trimming took off 7 bases at V and 3 bases at J, with 24 bases between the two ends. This CDR3 is CASTPYPPATTKETQYF. DNA for the CDR3: TGTGCCAGCACCCCATACCCACCCGCGACTACCAAAGAGACCCAGTACTTC.

The chain employs TRBV7-3 and TRBJ2-3, with D possibly being TRBD2 (5 bases). The CDR3 runs to 14 residues. CDR1 is SGHTA and CDR2 is FQGTGA in the germline V gene. V was clipped by 5 bases and J by 0 bases, with 9 bases between them. As DNA, the CDR3 is TGTGCCAGCAGCCCTGGACTGAGCACAGATACGCAGTATTTT. It yields the protein CASSPGLSTDTQYF.

The V gene is TRBV30, the J gene TRBJ2-1; no clear D. V lost 0 bases, J lost 5 bases, and 11 bases lay in between. The germline V gene has CDR1 GTSNPN and CDR2 SVGIG (reference sequence). The CDR3 covers 14 residues. The CDR3 coding sequence is TGTGCCTGGAGTGTGGGTGGGCCCAACAATGAGCAGTTCTTC. Translation gives CAWSVGGPNNEQFF.

DNA for the CDR3: TGTGCCAGCACCGTGACAGGGTTGACTGAAGCTTTCTTT. Its translation is CASTVTGLTEAFF. The V gene is TRBV28, the J gene TRBJ1-1; 7 bases agree with TRBD1. The V gene end was trimmed by 7 bases and the J gene end by 5 bases; junction bases not matched to a gene: 7. In germline, CDR1 is MDHEN, CDR2 SYDVKM. This CDR3 contains 13 residues.

J is TRBJ1-6 and V is TRBV29-1; the match to TRBD1 covers 8 bases. Trimming cost V 6 bases and J 7 bases; bases outside gene matches: 11. The CDR3 has 15 residues. Germline values: CDR1 SQVTM, CDR2 ANQGSEA. The CDR3 protein is CSVLFGQGANSPLHF. The CDR3 nucleotides are TGCAGCGTCCTATTTGGGCAGGGGGCGAATTCACCCCTCCACTTT.

This chain links TRBV5-4 with TRBJ2-7; 9 bases are shared with TRBD1. Trimming at V came to 4 bases and at J to 2 bases, leaving 7 bases not matched to a gene. The CDR3 runs 15 residues. CDR1 and CDR2 from the germline V gene are SGHNT and YYREEE (reference sequence). This chain's CDR3 is CASSGTTGGPYEQYF. CDR3 nucleotide sequence: TGTGCCAGCAGCGGAACTACAGGGGGCCCCTACGAGCAGTACTTC. Together with reference TRBV5-4 and TRBJ2-7, the CDR3 gives the full variable domain: ETGVTQSPTHLIKTRGQQVTLRCSSQSGHNTVSWYQQALGQGPQFIFQYYREEENGRGNFPPRFSGLQFPNYSSELNVNALELDDSALYLCASSGTTGGPYEQYFGPGTRLTVT.

The gene calls are TRBV27 and TRBJ2-2, with a weak D call TRBD2 (6 bases). The CDR3 extends over 15 amino acids. In germline, CDR1 is MNHEY, CDR2 SMNVEV (reference sequence). Trimming left V 4 bases short and J 0 bases short, with 9 bases between. The CDR3, as DNA: TGTGCCAGCAGTTCAGGGACTGCGAACACCGGGGAGCTGTTTTTT. This translates into CASSSGTANTGELFF.

This chain uses TRBV7-2 with TRBJ2-5; TRBD2 aligns across 11 bases. Per the germline V gene, CDR1 is SGHTA and CDR2 is FQGNSA. The ends lost 5 bases at V and 9 bases at J; junction bases unmatched: 14. The CDR3 runs to 16 residues. CDR3 DNA sequence: TGTGCCAGCAGCCTCCTAGGTAGCGGGGGGGCGTCGGCCCAGTACTTC. Translation gives CASSLLGSGGASAQYF.

The J gene is TRBJ2-3, the V gene TRBV6-4, with D perhaps matching TRBD1 (5 bases). Trimming stripped 6 bases from V and 6 bases from J, with 13 bases between. The germline gives CDR1 MRHNA, CDR2 SNTAGT. The CDR3 length is 13 residues. CDR3 protein: CASSAKGRDTQYF. The CDR3, as DNA: TGTGCCAGCAGCGCTAAGGGGCGCGATACGCAGTATTTT.

This clone was detected once. The rearrangement links TRBV4-1 to TRBJ2-7, with a tentative D call TRBD2 (5 bases). The length of the CDR3 is 14 residues. V lost 3 bases and J 5 bases, leaving 14 bases between the germline ends. The germline CDR1 and CDR2 sequences are MGHRA and YSYEKL. This chain's CDR3 is CASSQGTGIDEQYF. The CDR3 coding sequence is TGCGCCAGCAGCCAGGGTACGGGGATCGACGAGCAGTACTTC.

V usage is TRBV29-1 and J usage is TRBJ2-2; 7 bases align to TRBD1. V trimming: 6 bases; J trimming: 6 bases; junction bases outside the gene matches: 7. The CDR3 has 13 amino acids. Germline CDR1 is SQVTM and CDR2 is ANQGSEA. CDR3 nucleotides: TGCAGCGTAGGGACAGTCTTAGCCGGGGAGCTGTTTTTT. This codes for CSVGTVLAGELFF.

The V call is TRBV11-2, the J call TRBJ2-7; D perhaps matches TRBD1 (6 bases). Looked up from germline, CDR1 is SGHAT and CDR2 is FQNNGV. This CDR3 has 12 residues. Trimming removed 5 bases from V and 6 bases from J, with 11 bases in between. CDR3 protein: CASSLLGGEQYF. CDR3 nucleotides: TGTGCCAGCAGCCTCTTAGGGGGCGAGCAGTACTTC.

The chain carries TRBV7-2 and TRBJ2-5; TRBD2 matches at 11 bases. CDR3 length: 15 residues. V gave up 5 bases and J gave up 2 bases; unmatched junction bases: 4. Germline V gene sequence: CDR1 SGHTA, CDR2 FQGNSA. DNA of the CDR3: TGTGCCAGCAGCGGGGGGACTAGCGGACAAGAGACCCAGTACTTC. Amino acids: CASSGGTSGQETQYF.

This clone was counted between two and nine times. The chain carries TRBV9 and TRBJ2-3, with 11 bases lining up with TRBD2. Losses at the gene ends were 6 bases for V and 2 bases for J; bases not matched to a gene: 8. From germline, CDR1 is SGDLS and CDR2 YYNGEE. The CDR3 length is 16 residues. CDR3 in DNA: TGTGCCAGCACCCAAACTAGCGGGGGAATCACAGATACGCAGTATTTT. Protein sequence: CASTQTSGGITDTQYF.

DNA of the CDR3: TGTGCCAGCAGTGATAGGAACACTGAAGCTTTCTTT. It translates to CASSDRNTEAFF. The chain links TRBV2 to TRBJ1-1; D uncertain. Germline loops: CDR1 SNHLY, CDR2 FYNNEI. Trimming left V 3 bases short and J 1 base short, with 3 bases between. The CDR3 is 12 residues long.